Shown below are 13 T cell receptor beta chains from a single sample sequenced in a study of T-cell reconstitution after alpha-beta-depleted transplantation in children. TCRbeta library construction was performed incorporating unique molecular identifiers. Each CDR3 protein is one row after TCRdb ran MiXCR on the PCR reads. The sample holds about 980,000 distinct CDR3 sequences; 25% to 30% are singletons and the top ten take under 30%. The sequences come from PBMCs, mostly from graft donor cells, collected 360 days after TCRalphabeta/CD19-depleted stem cell transplant. The source is a boy less than two years old who had a stem cell transplant for SCID, so the T cells may come from the graft donor.

The chain is built from TRBV9 and TRBJ1-2, with TRBD1 as a possible D gene (5 bases). The V end was cut by 0 bases, the J end by 6 bases, with 12 bases between. Germline values: CDR1 SGDLS, CDR2 YYNGEE. This CDR3 comprises 14 residues. The CDR3 DNA reads as TGTGCCAGCAGCGTAGACAGCTCGGGGGATGGCTACACCTTC. Its translation is CASSVDSSGDGYTF. Based on the CDR3 plus reference TRBV9 and TRBJ1-2, the full variable domain is DSGVTQTPKHLITATGQRVTLRCSPRSGDLSVYWYQQSLDQGLQFLIQYYNGEERAKGNILERFSAQQFPDLHSELNLSSLELGDSALYFCASSVDSSGDGYTFGSGTRLTVV.

The rearrangement links TRBV12-3 or TRBV12-4 to TRBJ2-1, with 8 bases fitting TRBD2. The V gene end was trimmed by 5 bases and the J gene end by 5 bases; junction bases not matched to a gene: 5. CDR3 length equals 14 residues. This chain's CDR3 is CASSHGLAHNEQFF. CDR3 in DNA: TGTGCCAGCAGTCATGGACTAGCCCACAATGAGCAGTTCTTC.

V and J are TRBV20-1 and TRBJ1-2; 9 bases line up with TRBD1. Germline loops: CDR1 DFQATT, CDR2 SNEGSKA (reference sequence). CDR3 length equals 13 residues. Trimming removed 6 bases from V and 4 bases from J; junction bases left unmatched: 6. The CDR3 bases are TGCAGTGCAAGGACAGGGGTGGGCTATGGCTACACCTTC. This codes for CSARTGVGYGYTF.

This clonotype was detected only a few times. V usage is TRBV28 and J usage is TRBJ2-7; possibly TRBD1 for D (6 bases). Germline loops: CDR1 MDHEN, CDR2 SYDVKM. This CDR3 has 14 amino acids. V lost 5 bases, J lost 2 bases, and 13 bases lay in between. The CDR3 loop is CASSAHREPYEQYF. The CDR3 region has the DNA TGTGCCAGCAGTGCCCACAGGGAACCCTACGAGCAGTACTTC.

A few counts support this clonotype. The chain has TRBV4-3 and TRBJ2-7; no reliable D call. V was shortened by 0 bases and J by 7 bases, with 13 bases between the two germline ends. This CDR3 comprises 14 residues. Germline V gives CDR1 LGHNA, CDR2 YSLEER. The CDR3 protein is CASSQDRTGWEQYF. The DNA for the CDR3 is TGCGCCAGCAGCCAAGATCGGACCGGGTGGGAGCAGTACTTC.

The chain recombines TRBV15 with TRBJ2-7; 7 bases are a match to TRBD1. The CDR3 totals 15 residues. V lost 2 bases and J lost 7; bases outside the gene matches: 11. CDR1 and CDR2 from the germline V gene are LNHNV and YYDKDF (reference sequence). The CDR3 bases are TGTGCCACCAGCAGACAATCGCAGGGACAGCTAGAGCAGTACTTC. Amino acids: CATSRQSQGQLEQYF.

There are many counts of this clonotype. The J gene is TRBJ2-3, the V gene TRBV29-1, with D hard to call. Germline values: CDR1 SQVTM, CDR2 ANQGSEA. CDR3 length equals 14 residues. V shed 3 bases and J shed 1 base, with 11 bases lying between them. The CDR3 region is CSVDSGFGTDTQYF. The CDR3 DNA is TGCAGCGTTGACTCCGGATTTGGCACAGATACGCAGTATTTT.

The J gene is TRBJ2-3, the V gene TRBV15, with D perhaps matching TRBD1 or TRBD2 (5 bases each). The CDR3 has 13 amino acids. Germline assignment: CDR1 LNHNV and CDR2 YYDKDF (reference sequence). The CDR3 DNA reads as TGTGCTACCGGGCCCGGAGAGGGGACCAGAGGATATTTT. Translation: CATGPGEGTRGYF.

This clonotype was seen a handful of times. The chain joins TRBV12-3 or TRBV12-4 to TRBJ2-1; 8 bases are a match to TRBD2. The J segment lost 12 bases and the V segment lost 6 bases, leaving 10 bases of the junction unmatched. CDR3 length: 13 amino acids. CDR3 nucleotide sequence: TGTGCCAGCAGAACCGGGACTAGTCTTGTGCAGTTCTTC. Translating gives CASRTGTSLVQFF.

CDR3 sequence reads: CASSPSRGTEQYF. The DNA for the CDR3 is TGTGCCAGCAGCCCCTCCCGGGGAACCGAGCAGTACTTC. This chain joins TRBV5-6 and TRBJ2-7; D is perhaps TRBD2 (5 bases). Germline V gene sequence: CDR1 SGHDT, CDR2 YYEEEE. CDR3 length equals 13 residues. Trimming cost V 4 bases and J 6 bases, with 14 bases left between them.

Only a few counts were recorded for this clonotype. The genes are TRBV20-1 and TRBJ2-7, with 8 bases fitting TRBD2. This CDR3 has 14 amino acids. Unmatched junction bases numbered 4, after V lost 3 bases and J lost 0 bases. Germline lookup yields CDR1 DFQATT and CDR2 SNEGSKA (reference sequence). The CDR3 nucleotides are TGCAGTGCTAGCGCCGCGGGGGGCTCCTACGAGCAGTACTTC. Translated, it gives CSASAAGGSYEQYF.

The table lists this clonotype with a few counts. The chain carries TRBV18 and TRBJ2-2; the D call may be TRBD1 or TRBD2 (5 bases each). The ends were cut back, 3 bases at V and 3 bases at J, with 14 bases in the middle. The CDR3 consists of 16 residues. CDR1 is KGHSH and CDR2 is LQKENI in the germline V gene. CDR3 sequence: CASSPRGATHTGELFF. CDR3 in DNA: TGTGCCAGCTCACCGCGAGGGGCGACCCACACCGGGGAGCTGTTTTTT.

V usage is TRBV14 and J usage is TRBJ2-1; the match to TRBD2 covers 10 bases. The germline CDR1 and CDR2 sequences are SGHDN and FVKESK. CDR3 size: 15 residues. The J segment lost 5 bases and the V segment lost 0 bases, leaving 1 base of the junction unmatched. CDR3 loop: CASSQELAGDNEQFF. The CDR3 DNA sequence: TGTGCCAGCAGCCAAGAGCTAGCGGGGGACAATGAGCAGTTCTTC.